This record covers a single T cell receptor beta chain. This entry comes from a study of cytomegalovirus exposure and HLA in healthy donors. The PCR employed 60 Vbeta primers together with 13 Jbeta primers. Profiling relied on immunoSEQ multiplex PCR, and the TCRdb table lists in-frame clones only, not all of them. The sample comprises around 140,000 clones, around 80% of which are singletons, and 2.5% to 3.5% rests with the top ten. V dropped 7 bases and J dropped 4 bases, with 22 bases sitting between them. This CDR3 is built from 17 residues. Germline V lookup: CDR1 SNHLY, CDR2 FYNNEI. Sequencing was carried out using PBMCs. The origin of this receptor is a female donor in good health and CMV-seronegative. The genes are TRBV2 and TRBJ1-4; possibly TRBD1 for D (6 bases). The CDR3 region is CASNPPPLDRNNEKLFF. DNA of the CDR3: TGTGCCAGCAACCCGCCCCCTCTGGACAGAAATAATGAAAAACTGTTTTTT.